A selection of T cell receptor beta chains follows, all from one sample in a study of cytotoxic CD8 clonotypes in ibrutinib-treated CLL. Assay used: immunoSEQ multiplex PCR; TCRdb lists only in-frame clones, some missing. The sample includes about 150,000 clones, 70% to 80% seen only once; the top ten take over 10%. Sequencing used PBMCs, obtained after 12 months of ibrutinib treatment. These receptors were obtained from a human donor with chronic lymphocytic leukemia. CDR3s include the opening cysteine and the closing phenylalanine or tryptophan. Fields, in order: D gene, clone size, J gene, V gene, CDR3 protein, CDR3 DNA. A D gene is named only where the DNA matches it firmly. The size entry is marked missing in some rows and otherwise reads once, few, many or a size class.

d_gene: TRBD1; abundance: .; j_gene: TRBJ2-7; v_gene: TRBV5-1; CDR3aa: CASSLDRGTVYEQYF; CDR3nt: TGCGCCAGCAGCCTAGACAGGGGAACCGTCTACGAGCAGTACTTC
d_gene: TRBD1; abundance: many; j_gene: TRBJ1-3; v_gene: TRBV5-4; CDR3aa: CASSPQTGLSSGNTIYF; CDR3nt: TGTGCCAGCAGCCCTCAGACAGGGCTGAGCTCTGGAAACACCATATATTTT
d_gene: .; abundance: few; j_gene: TRBJ1-1; v_gene: TRBV27; CDR3aa: CASSLSRDTEAFF; CDR3nt: TGTGCCAGCAGTTTGTCACGGGACACTGAAGCTTTCTTT
d_gene: .; abundance: .; j_gene: TRBJ2-3; v_gene: TRBV11-3; CDR3aa: CASSLATGTDSHGTQYF; CDR3nt: TGTGCCAGCAGCTTAGCAACCGGGACTGACTCACATGGTACGCAGTATTTT
d_gene: .; abundance: .; j_gene: TRBJ2-1; v_gene: TRBV25-1; CDR3aa: CASSDRLATLGDEQFF; CDR3nt: TGTGCCAGCAGTGATAGGCTAGCGACCCTTGGGGATGAGCAGTTCTTC
d_gene: TRBD2; abundance: .; j_gene: TRBJ2-1; v_gene: TRBV10-2; CDR3aa: CASREFLAGGNEQFF; CDR3nt: TGCGCCAGCAGGGAATTCCTAGCGGGAGGGAATGAGCAGTTCTTC
d_gene: TRBD1; abundance: .; j_gene: TRBJ1-1; v_gene: TRBV30; CDR3aa: CAWSHRGIDTEAFF; CDR3nt: TGTGCCTGGAGTCACAGGGGAATCGACACTGAAGCTTTCTTT
d_gene: .; abundance: .; j_gene: TRBJ1-1; v_gene: TRBV2; CDR3aa: CASSGGYGTEAFF; CDR3nt: TGTGCCAGCAGTGGAGGGTATGGCACTGAAGCTTTCTTT
d_gene: TRBD2; abundance: .; j_gene: TRBJ2-1; v_gene: TRBV7-9; CDR3aa: CASSFTSGINEQFF; CDR3nt: TGTGCCAGCAGCTTTACTAGCGGGATCAATGAGCAGTTCTTC
d_gene: TRBD2; abundance: .; j_gene: TRBJ2-7; v_gene: TRBV19; CDR3aa: CASSPGLASDYEQYF; CDR3nt: TGTGCCAGTAGTCCCGGACTAGCGAGCGACTACGAGCAGTACTTC
d_gene: .; abundance: few; j_gene: TRBJ1-3; v_gene: TRBV5-4; CDR3aa: CASSLGNGGNTIYF; CDR3nt: TGTGCCAGCAGCTTGGGGAACGGTGGAAACACCATATATTTT
d_gene: .; abundance: few; j_gene: TRBJ2-7; v_gene: TRBV19; CDR3aa: CASSKTPYEQYF; CDR3nt: TGTGCCAGTAGTAAGACACCCTACGAGCAGTACTTC
d_gene: TRBD1; abundance: once; j_gene: TRBJ2-2; v_gene: TRBV25-1; CDR3aa: CASRRQGYTGELFF; CDR3nt: TGTGCCAGCAGGCGACAGGGATACACCGGGGAGCTGTTTTTT
d_gene: .; abundance: .; j_gene: TRBJ1-4; v_gene: TRBV7-9; CDR3aa: CASSERGSREKLFF; CDR3nt: TGTGCCAGCAGCGAGAGGGGGAGTCGGGAAAAACTGTTTTTT
d_gene: TRBD2; abundance: .; j_gene: TRBJ2-5; v_gene: TRBV9; CDR3aa: CASSAGLAGVGWGETQYF; CDR3nt: TGTGCCAGCAGCGCGGGACTAGCGGGAGTTGGTTGGGGAGAGACCCAGTACTTC
d_gene: TRBD2; abundance: .; j_gene: TRBJ2-7; v_gene: TRBV7-6; CDR3aa: CASSLASSGGNEQYF; CDR3nt: TGTGCCAGCAGCTTAGCGTCTAGCGGTGGTAACGAGCAGTACTTC
d_gene: TRBD2; abundance: .; j_gene: TRBJ2-7; v_gene: TRBV20-1; CDR3aa: CSASGRDEQYF; CDR3nt: TGCAGTGCTAGCGGGAGGGACGAGCAGTACTTC
d_gene: .; abundance: .; j_gene: TRBJ2-2; v_gene: TRBV30; CDR3aa: CAWTQRSDTGELFF; CDR3nt: TGTGCCTGGACACAAAGAAGTGACACCGGGGAGCTGTTTTTT
d_gene: .; abundance: few; j_gene: TRBJ1-4; v_gene: TRBV7-2; CDR3aa: CASRPPGPTGLFF; CDR3nt: TGTGCCAGCAGACCTCCGGGACCTACCGGACTGTTTTTT
d_gene: .; abundance: .; j_gene: TRBJ1-1; v_gene: TRBV7-8; CDR3aa: CASSEGSLNTEAFF; CDR3nt: TGTGCCAGCAGCGAAGGCAGCCTGAACACTGAAGCTTTCTTT
d_gene: TRBD2; abundance: .; j_gene: TRBJ2-1; v_gene: TRBV7-3; CDR3aa: CASSSTSGSSYNEQFF; CDR3nt: TGTGCCAGCAGCTCCACTAGCGGGAGCTCCTACAATGAGCAGTTCTTC
d_gene: TRBD1; abundance: once; j_gene: TRBJ1-1; v_gene: TRBV5-4; CDR3aa: CASSRGQGVFTEAFF; CDR3nt: TGTGCCAGCAGCAGAGGACAGGGGGTTTTCACTGAAGCTTTCTTT
d_gene: TRBD2; abundance: .; j_gene: TRBJ2-3; v_gene: TRBV5-8; CDR3aa: CASSLGLAGGLTDTQYF; CDR3nt: TGTGCCAGCAGCTTGGGGTTAGCGGGAGGCCTCACAGATACGCAGTATTTT
d_gene: TRBD2; abundance: few; j_gene: TRBJ2-7; v_gene: TRBV9; CDR3aa: CASSPTSGRTYEQYF; CDR3nt: TGTGCCAGCAGCCCAACTAGCGGGAGGACCTACGAGCAGTACTTC
d_gene: TRBD1; abundance: .; j_gene: TRBJ2-7; v_gene: TRBV6-5; CDR3aa: CASTPDRDLIYEQYF; CDR3nt: TGTGCCAGTACGCCCGACAGGGACCTCATCTACGAGCAGTACTTC
d_gene: TRBD2; abundance: .; j_gene: TRBJ2-2; v_gene: TRBV6-6; CDR3aa: CASSYSLAGVVGELFF; CDR3nt: TGTGCCAGCAGTTACTCTCTAGCGGGAGTGGTCGGGGAGCTGTTTTTT
d_gene: TRBD2; abundance: .; j_gene: TRBJ2-6; v_gene: TRBV9; CDR3aa: CASSVRLAGFTGANVLTF; CDR3nt: TGTGCCAGCAGCGTGCGACTAGCGGGATTTACTGGGGCCAACGTCCTGACTTTC
d_gene: .; abundance: .; j_gene: TRBJ2-5; v_gene: TRBV5-1; CDR3aa: CASSLAALAEETQYF; CDR3nt: TGCGCCAGCAGCTTGGCCGCCCTAGCTGAAGAGACCCAGTACTTC
d_gene: TRBD2; abundance: .; j_gene: TRBJ2-3; v_gene: TRBV29-1; CDR3aa: CSVLPSGTSTDTQYF; CDR3nt: TGCAGCGTTCTACCTAGCGGGACTAGCACAGATACGCAGTATTTT